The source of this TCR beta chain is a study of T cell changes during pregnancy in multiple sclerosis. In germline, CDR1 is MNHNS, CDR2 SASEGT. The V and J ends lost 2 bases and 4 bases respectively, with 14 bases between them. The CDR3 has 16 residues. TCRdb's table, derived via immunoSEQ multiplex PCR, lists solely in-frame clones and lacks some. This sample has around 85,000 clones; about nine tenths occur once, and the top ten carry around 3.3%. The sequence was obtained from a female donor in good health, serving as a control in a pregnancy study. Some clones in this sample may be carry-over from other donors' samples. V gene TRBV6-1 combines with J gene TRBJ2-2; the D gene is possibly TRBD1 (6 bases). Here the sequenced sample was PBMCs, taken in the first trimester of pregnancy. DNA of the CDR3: TGTGCCAGCAGTGAATTTTGGCAGGGGTCCACCGGGGAGCTGTTTTTT. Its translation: CASSEFWQGSTGELFF.